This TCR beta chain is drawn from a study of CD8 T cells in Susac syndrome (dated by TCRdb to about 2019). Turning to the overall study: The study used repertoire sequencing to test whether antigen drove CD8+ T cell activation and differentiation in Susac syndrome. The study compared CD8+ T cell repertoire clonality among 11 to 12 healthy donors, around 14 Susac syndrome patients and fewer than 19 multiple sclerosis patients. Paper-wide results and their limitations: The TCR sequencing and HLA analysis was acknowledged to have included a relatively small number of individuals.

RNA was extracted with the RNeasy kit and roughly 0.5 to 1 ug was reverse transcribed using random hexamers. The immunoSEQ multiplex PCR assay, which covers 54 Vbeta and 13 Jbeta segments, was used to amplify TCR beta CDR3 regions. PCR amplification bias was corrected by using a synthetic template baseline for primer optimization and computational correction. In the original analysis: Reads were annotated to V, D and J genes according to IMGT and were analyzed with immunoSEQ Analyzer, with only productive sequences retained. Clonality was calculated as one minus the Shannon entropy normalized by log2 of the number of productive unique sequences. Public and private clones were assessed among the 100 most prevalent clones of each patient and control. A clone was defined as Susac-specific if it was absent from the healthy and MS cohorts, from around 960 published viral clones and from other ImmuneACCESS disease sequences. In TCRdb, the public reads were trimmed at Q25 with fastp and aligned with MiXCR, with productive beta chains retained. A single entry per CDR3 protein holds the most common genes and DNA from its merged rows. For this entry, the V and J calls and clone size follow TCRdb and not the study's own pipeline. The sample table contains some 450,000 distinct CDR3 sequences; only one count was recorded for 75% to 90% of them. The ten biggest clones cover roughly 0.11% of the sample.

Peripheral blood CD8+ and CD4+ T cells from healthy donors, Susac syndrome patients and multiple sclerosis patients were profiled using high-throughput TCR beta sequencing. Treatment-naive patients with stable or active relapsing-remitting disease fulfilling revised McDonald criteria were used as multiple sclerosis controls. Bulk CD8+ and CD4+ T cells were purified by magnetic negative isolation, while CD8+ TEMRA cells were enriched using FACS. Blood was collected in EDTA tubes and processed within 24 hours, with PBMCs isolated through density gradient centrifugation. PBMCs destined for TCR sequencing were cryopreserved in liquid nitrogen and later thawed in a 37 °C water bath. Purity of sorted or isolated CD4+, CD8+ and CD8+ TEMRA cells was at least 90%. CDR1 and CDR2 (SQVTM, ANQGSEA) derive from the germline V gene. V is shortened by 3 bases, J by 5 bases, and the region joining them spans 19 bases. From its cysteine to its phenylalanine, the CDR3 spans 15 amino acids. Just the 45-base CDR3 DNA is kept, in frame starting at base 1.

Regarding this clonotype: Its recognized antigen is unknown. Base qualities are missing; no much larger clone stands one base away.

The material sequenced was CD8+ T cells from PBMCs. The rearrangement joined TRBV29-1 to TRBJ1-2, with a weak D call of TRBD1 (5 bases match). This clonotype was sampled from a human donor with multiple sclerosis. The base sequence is TGCAGCGTTGATGTTGGGTCAGGGCGTATTTATGGCTACACCTTC. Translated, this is CSVDVGSGRIYGYTF.